Sequencing of this T cell receptor (beta chain) was carried out in a study of T-cell memory formation after mild COVID-19. V lost 0 bases, J lost 4 bases, and 15 bases lay in between. This CDR3 region has 15 residues. The V gene's germline CDR1 is GTSNPN and CDR2 SVGIG (reference sequence). Remarks on this clonotype: Its antigen remains unknown.

TCRdb redid the calling of the 5' RACE reads with MiXCR, one entry per CDR3 protein. The repertoire has roughly 450,000 distinct CDR3 sequences, approximately 18% of them found once; the top ten carry 10% to 15%. General study points: Pre-infection memory contained some responding clones, which suggested that cross-reactive memory had joined.

Sequenced: PBMCs or a T cell subset sorted from them (not recorded which). The chain recombines TRBV30 with TRBJ1-1; possibly TRBD1 for D (5 bases). The sequence came from an adult woman who had mild COVID-19 (a few samples of this study predate the infection). Cell type and time point are not known. The CDR3, as DNA: TGTGCCTGGAGTGTACATGGAGGGGAAAGCACTGAAGCTTTCTTT. It is translated as CAWSVHGGESTEAFF.